This TCR beta chain was recorded in a study of Graves' ophthalmopathy and Graves' hyperthyroidism. V gave up 3 bases and J gave up 7 bases, with 11 bases separating them. This CDR3 has 13 residues. Germline CDR1 and CDR2: KGHDR and SFDVKD. This clonotype was detected ten times or more. Its antigen is unidentified. Study-wide findings and caveats: In blood, most expanded thyroid clonotypes above 0.001 frequency were also detected. The model's ophthalmopathy progression predictions had less than 71% sensitivity and 72.22% specificity.

Amplification of TCR beta CDR3 regions used RNA transcripts. The workflow started with a first-round RT-PCR run with HTBI primers and then moved on to a second-round multiplex PCR. TCRdb reprocessed the multiplex PCR reads with MiXCR, giving one entry per CDR3 protein. This sample yields under 800,000 distinct CDR3 sequences, of which 20% to 25% are seen a single time; approximately 7% belongs to the top ten. It was on clinical symptoms, serum thyroxine, TRAb, thyroid ultrasound and orbital computed tomography that diagnosis relied. It was from roughly 9.3 ml of fresh peripheral blood that the PBMCs came.

The TCR sequence derives from a young woman with stable Graves' hyperthyroidism. Some clones in this sample may be carry-over from other donors' samples. Sequencing was done on a sample of peripheral blood. The chain recombines TRBV24-1 with TRBJ2-5; D is unresolved. The CDR3 is CATSDTAAGTQYF. As DNA, the CDR3 is TGTGCCACCAGTGATACAGCAGCAGGGACCCAGTACTTC.